What follows describes a single TCR beta chain. In the study's own analysis: How many nucleated cells were present was estimated from reference gene primer amplification. Clones were sequenced by immunoSEQ multiplex PCR, and TCRdb holds only the in-frame ones, with some missing. D and trimming come from the DNA, and the V and J calls and clone size come from that table. The repertoire includes about 160,000 clones, around 83% of them detected once, and 1% to 1.2% sits in the top ten. This specimen belongs to a study of blood T cell repertoires in COVID-19. As for the study in general: PBMCs, B-cell-depleted T cells, or T cells provided the cDNA or gDNA that made up the material.

This CDR3 contains 16 residues. V shed 4 bases, J shed 1 base, and the junction held 10 bases outside the gene matches. Germline V CDR1 and CDR2: SGHNT, YYREEE (reference sequence). This sequence originates from a man in his forties or fifties with acute or convalescent COVID-19. Sequenced input: peripheral blood. The chain uses TRBV5-4 and TRBJ1-2; 7 positions match TRBD1. The CDR3 loop is CASSPSGTEINYGYTF. Written as DNA, the CDR3 is TGTGCCAGCAGCCCCTCCGGGACAGAGATTAACTATGGCTACACCTTC. Combining the CDR3 with reference TRBV5-4 and TRBJ1-2 gives the whole variable domain ETGVTQSPTHLIKTRGQQVTLRCSSQSGHNTVSWYQQALGQGPQFIFQYYREEENGRGNFPPRFSGLQFPNYSSELNVNALELDDSALYLCASSPSGTEINYGYTFGSGTRLTVV.